Below are 23 T cell receptor beta chains sequenced from a single sample in a study of T cell repertoires in cytomegalovirus infection. TCRdb analysed the reads with MiXCR anew, one entry per CDR3 protein. The sample shows roughly 120,000 distinct CDR3 sequences, 10% of them seen only once. Their cognate antigens are unknown. Sequenced input: PBMCs, sequenced either directly or after in vitro stimulation (not recorded which). The origin of the receptors is a human donor in good health (CMV status not recorded). Some clones in this sample may be carry-over from other donors' samples.

This clonotype was observed a handful of times. V usage is TRBV6-5 and J usage is TRBJ1-1; 7 nucleotides agree with TRBD1. Germline CDR1 reads MNHEY; CDR2 reads SVGAGI. With V trimmed by 2 bases and J by 1 base, 7 bases remained unmatched. The CDR3 is 16 residues long. The DNA of the CDR3 is TGTGCCAGCAGTTACGGTAGGGGGCTGAGGAACACTGAAGCTTTCTTT. Translation gives CASSYGRGLRNTEAFF.

This clonotype showed up many times. This rearrangement joins TRBV7-2 to TRBJ2-3; D is uncertain. Germline CDR1 is SGHTA and CDR2 is FQGNSA. The CDR3 is 13 amino acids. V gave up 5 bases and J gave up 5 bases, with 11 bases separating them. The CDR3, as DNA: TGTGCCAGCAGCCGACTTGGAAGAGATACGCAGTATTTT. Amino acids: CASSRLGRDTQYF.

This clonotype showed up many times. The chain carries TRBV4-1 and TRBJ1-4, with no clear D. The V gene's germline CDR1 is MGHRA and CDR2 YSYEKL. The CDR3 totals 15 residues. V was trimmed by 2 bases and J by 4 bases, leaving 11 bases between them. The CDR3 nucleotides read TGCGCCAGCAGCCAAACCGTGTTCCTTAATGAAAAACTGTTTTTT. Its translation is CASSQTVFLNEKLFF.

This clonotype was seen repeatedly, ten times or more. The V and J genes are TRBV12-5 and TRBJ1-2, with a tentative D call TRBD1 (5 bases). V was pared by 0 bases and J by 8 bases, with 19 bases between. The CDR3 is 16 residues long. The V gene's germline CDR1 is LGHNT and CDR2 FRNRAP. CDR3 in DNA: TGTGCTAGTGGTTTGGTGATTGGTGGCAGGGTGACGGGCTACACCTTC. Protein product: CASGLVIGGRVTGYTF.

This clonotype was counted many times. The chain has TRBV28 and TRBJ2-7, with D maybe TRBD1 (6 bases). Between the trimmed V and J ends, which lost 11 bases and 5 bases, there was a span of 22 bases. Germline V gives CDR1 MDHEN, CDR2 SYDVKM. The CDR3 spans 14 residues. The CDR3 nucleotides are TGTGCCGGTAATGGGCAGGGGTTCGTCCACGAGCAGTACTTC. This encodes CAGNGQGFVHEQYF.

Ten or more counts support this clonotype. The CDR3 bases are TGTGCCAGTAGTCTCCGTCTCTCTGGAAACACCATATATTTT. Translation: CASSLRLSGNTIYF. V is TRBV19 and J is TRBJ1-3; D is undetermined. This CDR3 region has 14 residues. CDR1 LNHDA and CDR2 SQIVND come from the germline V gene (reference sequence). V was cut by 5 bases and J by 0 bases, with 8 bases left in between.

The sample holds many counts of this clonotype. This chain joins TRBV11-3 and TRBJ2-3; D is unclear. V lost 3 bases and J 0 bases, leaving 10 bases between the germline ends. Germline CDR1 and CDR2: SGHNT and YENEEA. The CDR3 has 15 residues. This CDR3 is CASSLDGSSTDTQYF. The CDR3 DNA sequence: TGTGCCAGCAGCTTGGACGGATCTAGCACAGATACGCAGTATTTT.

This clonotype has a handful of counts. The rearrangement links TRBV12-3 or TRBV12-4 to TRBJ1-6, with D tentatively TRBD1 (6 bases). V was shortened by 6 bases and J by 5 bases, with 14 bases between the two germline ends. The CDR3 extends over 15 amino acids. CDR3 sequence reads: CASSNGTGNNSPLHF. CDR3 coding DNA: TGTGCCAGCAGCAATGGCACAGGGAATAATTCACCCCTCCACTTT.

The sample holds many counts of this clonotype. The gene calls are TRBV2 and TRBJ2-1; 9 bases match TRBD1. Germline CDR1 reads SNHLY; CDR2 reads FYNNEI. The CDR3 contains 15 residues. Trimming removed 7 bases from V and 4 bases from J; junction bases left unmatched: 8. The CDR3 DNA follows: TGTGCCAGCAAGCCCCCAGGACAGGGGTACAATGAGCAGTTCTTC. It translates to CASKPPGQGYNEQFF.

The table lists this clonotype with many counts. The V gene is TRBV6-5, the J gene TRBJ2-5, with 7 bases that match TRBD1. CDR1 MNHEY and CDR2 SVGAGI come from the germline V gene. The J segment lost 4 bases and the V segment lost 2 bases, leaving 10 bases of the junction unmatched. There are 16 residues in the CDR3. The CDR3 DNA reads TGTGCCAGCAGTTACGGAACAGGGGCGGGTGGAGAGACCCAGTACTTC. This encodes CASSYGTGAGGETQYF.

This clonotype was found many times. The chain carries TRBV6-5 and TRBJ2-1; D is ambiguous. The germline V gene has CDR1 MNHEY and CDR2 SVGAGI. CDR3 length: 11 residues. V lost 2 bases and J 7 bases, leaving 3 bases between the germline ends. CDR3 protein: CASSYENEQFF. The CDR3 DNA reads TGTGCCAGCAGTTACGAAAATGAGCAGTTCTTC.

This clonotype was detected ten times or more. The chain joins TRBV6-2 or TRBV6-3 to TRBJ2-2; tentative D call: TRBD2 (5 bases). The germline V gene encodes CDR1 MNHEY and CDR2 SVGEGT. Trimming stripped 3 bases from V and 5 bases from J, with 13 bases between. This CDR3 contains 15 residues. CDR3 region: CASSYRRTYTGELFF. CDR3 bases: TGTGCCAGCAGTTATCGGAGGACCTATACCGGGGAGCTGTTTTTT.

This clonotype was detected a few times. CDR3: CASRGAGVTGELFF. As DNA, the CDR3 is TGTGCCAGCAGGGGAGCGGGAGTCACCGGGGAGCTGTTTTTT. V usage is TRBV28 and J usage is TRBJ2-2; the match to TRBD2 covers 8 bases. CDR1 is MDHEN and CDR2 is SYDVKM in the germline V gene. V lost 6 bases, J lost 4 bases, and 4 bases stayed unmatched. The CDR3 is 14 residues long.

The V call is TRBV10-3, the J call TRBJ2-1; TRBD1 might be the D (6 bases). V lost 3 bases and J lost 6, with 15 bases in between. Germline CDR1 and CDR2: ENHRY and SYGVKD. The CDR3 length is 15 residues. The CDR3 protein is CAISERQGNLNEQFF. CDR3 in DNA: TGTGCCATCAGTGAACGGCAGGGGAATCTCAATGAGCAGTTCTTC.

This clonotype was seen ten or more times. V usage is TRBV7-8 and J usage is TRBJ1-2; D is undetermined. Germline CDR1 and CDR2: SGHVS and FQNEAQ. This CDR3 has 15 amino acids. V was shortened by 6 bases and J by 8 bases, with 22 bases between the two germline ends. CDR3 loop: CASSPAGRKLGGYTF. CDR3 nucleotide sequence: TGTGCCAGCAGTCCCGCGGGCAGAAAACTAGGCGGCTACACCTTC. The whole variable domain, remainder taken from reference TRBV7-8 and TRBJ1-2, is GAGVSQSPRYKVAKRGQDVALRCDPISGHVSLFWYQQALGQGPEFLTYFQNEAQLDKSGLPSDRFFAERPEGSVSTLKIQRTQQEDSAVYLCASSPAGRKLGGYTFGSGTRLTVV.

V and J are TRBV6-5 and TRBJ2-7; TRBD2 agrees at 7 bases. V was clipped by 0 bases and J by 1 base; unmatched bases: 3. CDR1 MNHEY and CDR2 SVGAGI come from the germline V gene. The CDR3 extends over 15 amino acids. The CDR3 reads CASSYSPSGSYEQYF. CDR3 nucleotide sequence: TGTGCCAGCAGTTACTCGCCTAGCGGATCCTACGAGCAGTACTTC.

The chain employs TRBV5-1 and TRBJ1-1; D is undetermined. The germline V gene has CDR1 SGHRS and CDR2 YFSETQ. V dropped 4 bases and J dropped 0 bases, with 10 bases sitting between them. The CDR3 sequence is 14 residues long. In nucleotides, the CDR3 is TGCGCCAGCAGCCAGATAGGGTTGAACACTGAAGCTTTCTTT. Translating gives CASSQIGLNTEAFF.

The V call is TRBV4-1, the J call TRBJ2-5; a possible D gene is TRBD2 (6 bases). The CDR3 runs 16 residues. Germline CDR1 reads MGHRA; CDR2 reads YSYEKL. Trimming took 2 bases from V and 5 from J, leaving 18 bases between them. The CDR3 DNA reads TGCGCCAGCAGCCAACCTGCACCATCTGGAGGGGAGACCCAGTACTTC. Translating gives CASSQPAPSGGETQYF.

This clonotype was picked up a small number of times. The chain joins TRBV10-1 to TRBJ2-1; D is unresolved. Germline V gives CDR1 WNHNN, CDR2 SYGVQD (reference sequence). The V end lost 4 bases, the J end lost 7 bases, and 20 bases lay between the germline ends. The CDR3 is 16 amino acids. The CDR3: CASSVLRVDGSNEQFF. Written as DNA, the CDR3 is TGCGCCAGCAGTGTCCTCCGGGTGGACGGGTCAAATGAGCAGTTCTTC.

The chain joins TRBV12-3 or TRBV12-4 to TRBJ2-1; weak D call: TRBD2 (5 bases). This CDR3 has 15 residues. V was pared by 4 bases and J by 6 bases, with 16 bases between. CDR3 DNA: TGTGCCAGCAGTTCCCGCACGCAACTAGTCAATGAGCAGTTCTTC. Its translation: CASSSRTQLVNEQFF.

Only a few counts were recorded for this clonotype. The chain combines TRBV11-3 with TRBJ1-2; D not resolved. Germline assignment: CDR1 SGHNT and CDR2 YENEEA. The CDR3 runs to 13 residues. Trimming pared 4 bases from V and 7 bases from J, leaving 13 bases between. Written as DNA, the CDR3 is TGTGCCAGCAGCTCCGTTTTTGATGGTGGCTACACCTTC. Its translation is CASSSVFDGGYTF.

The chain couples TRBV5-6 to TRBJ2-2; possibly TRBD1 for D (6 bases). This CDR3 spans 15 amino acids. CDR1 and CDR2 (germline): SGHDT, YYEEEE. V lost 6 bases, J lost 2 bases, and 14 bases lay in between. CDR3 in DNA: TGTGCCAGCACCGCCAGGGGTCTAAACACCGGGGAGCTGTTTTTT. The encoded protein is CASTARGLNTGELFF.

This clonotype appeared many times. The rearrangement links TRBV7-8 to TRBJ2-3, with D tentatively TRBD1 (6 bases). Trimming removed 1 base from V and 3 bases from J, with 11 bases in between. CDR1 SGHVS and CDR2 FQNEAQ come from the germline V gene. The CDR3 consists of 15 residues. In DNA, the CDR3 is TGTGCCAGCAGCTTAGATCAGGGGTGGACAGATACGCAGTATTTT. It codes for CASSLDQGWTDTQYF.